These 22 T cell receptor beta chains share one sample of origin, sequenced in a study of siplizumab effects on memory and regulatory T cells. Profiling relied on immunoSEQ multiplex PCR, and the TCRdb table lists in-frame clones only, not all of them. The repertoire includes about 66,000 clones, 90% to 98% of them detected once, and around 0.086% sits in the top ten. Sequencing was done on a sample of naive CD8+ T cells sorted from blood. Receptors were obtained from a human donor in good health.

V gene TRBV15 combines with J gene TRBJ2-5; 11 positions agree with TRBD1. V gave up 1 base and J gave up 5 bases; unmatched junction bases: 6. The CDR3 sequence is 16 residues long. Germline CDR1 LNHNV, CDR2 YYDKDF (reference sequence). CDR3 in amino acids: CATSRVGTGGIETQYF. The CDR3 coding sequence is TGTGCCACCAGCAGAGTGGGGACAGGGGGGATCGAGACCCAGTACTTC.

This chain links TRBV11-2 with TRBJ2-1; 7 nucleotides agree with TRBD2. The CDR3 runs to 15 residues. From germline, CDR1 is SGHAT and CDR2 FQNNGV. Losses at the gene ends were 3 bases for V and 5 bases for J; bases not matched to a gene: 7. For the CDR3, the DNA is TGTGCCAGCAGCTTTTACGACCGGGGGGACAATGAGCAGTTCTTC. It yields the protein CASSFYDRGDNEQFF.

V gene TRBV19 combines with J gene TRBJ1-2; D gene uncertain. Trimming left V 5 bases short and J 9 bases short, with 13 bases between. Germline assignment: CDR1 LNHDA and CDR2 SQIVND (reference sequence). The CDR3 totals 12 residues. CDR3 residues: CASSLGVYSYTF. DNA for the CDR3: TGTGCCAGTAGTCTCGGGGTTTATAGCTACACCTTC.

This clone has more than one count but fewer than ten. The chain links TRBV11-1 to TRBJ1-6; D is perhaps TRBD1 (6 bases). V lost 4 bases and J lost 9, with 10 bases in between. Germline V gives CDR1 SGHAT, CDR2 FQDESV (reference sequence). This CDR3 spans 13 amino acids. CDR3 nucleotides: TGTGCCAGCAGCTACACAGGGTCTTCACCCCTCCACTTT. This gives the protein CASSYTGSSPLHF.

This chain connects TRBV9 to TRBJ1-5; no clear D. The CDR3 totals 13 residues. Germline V gene lookup returns CDR1 SGDLS and CDR2 YYNGEE. V lost 3 bases and J lost 4, with 8 bases in between. In DNA, the CDR3 is TGTGCCAGCAGCGCTGACGGGAATCAGCCCCAGCATTTT. Translation gives CASSADGNQPQHF.

The rearrangement joins TRBV2 to TRBJ2-7; the D is unclear. V was shortened by 4 bases and J by 2 bases, with 9 bases between the two germline ends. This CDR3 contains 13 residues. Germline V gene data show CDR1 as SNHLY and CDR2 as FYNNEI. CDR3 sequence: CASSVSPTYEQYF. CDR3 nucleotide sequence: TGTGCCAGCAGTGTTTCTCCCACCTACGAGCAGTACTTC.

V gene TRBV2 combines with J gene TRBJ2-7, with 10 nucleotides matching TRBD2. Trimming cost V 3 bases and J 7 bases; bases outside gene matches: 6. This CDR3 has 14 amino acids. CDR1 is SNHLY, CDR2 FYNNEI, per germline. This CDR3 is CASSDPAGGREQYF. CDR3 nucleotides: TGTGCCAGCAGTGATCCAGCGGGGGGGCGTGAGCAGTACTTC.

This clone showed up just once. The chain employs TRBV28 and TRBJ2-7; D perhaps matches TRBD2 (7 bases). CDR1 is MDHEN, CDR2 SYDVKM, per germline. Trimming removed 8 bases from V and 0 bases from J, with 17 bases in between. CDR3 size: 15 residues. Here the CDR3 reads CASSGGTGHSYEQYF. CDR3 in DNA: TGTGCCAGCTCGGGGGGAACAGGGCACTCCTACGAGCAGTACTTC.

The chain combines TRBV25-1 with TRBJ2-5; 7 nucleotides match TRBD2. The trim removed 8 bases at V and 0 bases at J, leaving 12 bases unmatched. CDR1 MGHDK and CDR2 SYGVNS come from the germline V gene. CDR3 length equals 16 residues. DNA for the CDR3: TGTGCCAGCTCCCGGGGGACTACCATGTACCAAGAGACCCAGTACTTC. Its protein product is CASSRGTTMYQETQYF.

This clone was seen just once. The CDR3 sequence is CASSLGTGNYEQYF. Written as DNA, the CDR3 is TGTGCCAGCAGCTTGGGAACAGGGAACTACGAGCAGTACTTC. The rearrangement links TRBV5-5 to TRBJ2-7; perhaps TRBD1 as D (6 bases). Germline V gene lookup returns CDR1 SGHKS and CDR2 YYEKEE (reference sequence). Between the trimmed V and J ends, which lost 0 bases and 3 bases, there was a span of 10 bases. The CDR3 sequence is 14 residues long.

V and J are TRBV11-2 and TRBJ1-4; D is undetermined. This CDR3 comprises 15 residues. The V gene lost 0 bases and the J gene lost 5 bases, with 10 bases spanning the gap. Germline assignment: CDR1 SGHAT and CDR2 FQNNGV. The DNA of the CDR3 is TGTGCCAGCAGCTTAGAAGTGACGGCAAATGAAAAACTGTTTTTT. Its translation: CASSLEVTANEKLFF.

The genes are TRBV30 and TRBJ2-7; D is uncertain. Trimming took off 3 bases at V and 2 bases at J, with 14 bases between the two ends. The CDR3 runs 14 residues. Germline loops: CDR1 GTSNPN, CDR2 SVGIG (reference sequence). CDR3 protein: CAWSLYSPTYEQYF. CDR3 coding DNA: TGTGCCTGGAGCCTCTATTCTCCAACCTACGAGCAGTACTTC.

This sequence joins TRBV29-1 and TRBJ2-5; TRBD1 matches at 7 bases. The CDR3 has 16 residues. V lost 4 bases and J lost 4; bases outside the gene matches: 15. Germline lookup yields CDR1 SQVTM and CDR2 ANQGSEA. CDR3 in DNA: TGCAGCGTTGCGGGGAGACAGGGTATAAGGTTAGAGACCCAGTACTTC. Amino acids: CSVAGRQGIRLETQYF.

The CDR3 loop reads CASSISGAITEAFF. CDR3 in DNA: TGTGCCAGCAGCATTTCGGGGGCGATCACTGAAGCTTTCTTT. V usage is TRBV5-6 and J usage is TRBJ1-1; possible D gene TRBD1, 6 bases. Trimming removed 4 bases from V and 4 bases from J, with 14 bases in between. Per the germline V gene, CDR1 is SGHDT and CDR2 is YYEEEE. This CDR3 comprises 14 residues.

V usage is TRBV11-3 and J usage is TRBJ2-2; D perhaps matches TRBD2 (5 bases). Trimming took 6 bases from V and 7 from J, leaving 12 bases between them. CDR3 length: 13 residues. In germline, CDR1 is SGHNT, CDR2 YENEEA. This CDR3 is CASSFVAGGELFF. The CDR3 DNA sequence: TGTGCCAGCAGTTTCGTCGCGGGCGGGGAGCTGTTTTTT.

The chain employs TRBV2 and TRBJ1-5; D possibly corresponds to TRBD1 (6 bases). V lost 4 bases and J 5 bases, leaving 15 bases between the germline ends. Germline V gives CDR1 SNHLY, CDR2 FYNNEI. CDR3 size: 15 residues. Written as DNA, the CDR3 is TGTGCCAGCAGTGCTGGGACATCCGACTATCAGCCCCAGCATTTT. It codes for CASSAGTSDYQPQHF.

This clone is a singleton in its sample. No conserved phenylalanine or tryptophan is present at the end of the CDR3, so a read error is the likely explanation. It is unclear where the CDR3 begins or ends on the DNA, so no DNA is shown, and the CDR3 is as TCRdb lists it. This chain uses TRBV6-4 with TRBJ2-7; TRBD1, as called in the table, went unchecked against the DNA. Germline V gene data show CDR1 as MRHNA and CDR2 as SNTAGT. With termini counted, the CDR3 has 11 amino acids. This chain's CDR3 is CASREPMWSGK.

The V and J genes are TRBV4-3 and TRBJ1-3; no reliable D call. Between the trimmed V and J ends, which lost 1 base and 8 bases, there was a span of 15 bases. This CDR3 is 15 amino acids long. Germline V lookup: CDR1 LGHNA, CDR2 YSLEER. The CDR3 DNA reads TGCGCCAGCAGCCAAGGAAGAGGACTCGCGCACACCATATATTTT. It is translated as CASSQGRGLAHTIYF.

The chain's CDR3 is CASSLSQGDLYTEAFF. The DNA for the CDR3 is TGCGCCAGCAGCTTGTCTCAGGGTGATTTGTACACTGAAGCTTTCTTT. This chain uses TRBV5-1 with TRBJ1-1, with TRBD1 as a possible D gene (5 bases). The germline V and J ends were trimmed by 1 base and 3 bases, with 16 bases remaining between them. This CDR3 comprises 16 residues. Germline assignment: CDR1 SGHRS and CDR2 YFSETQ.

This chain links TRBV14 with TRBJ2-7; a weak D match, TRBD2 (6 bases). The CDR3 spans 15 residues. V lost 0 bases, J lost 3 bases, and 12 bases lay in between. Germline V gene lookup returns CDR1 SGHDN and CDR2 FVKESK. This CDR3 is CASSQESGVFYEQYF. The CDR3 DNA reads as TGTGCCAGCAGCCAAGAATCGGGGGTTTTCTACGAGCAGTACTTC. Filled out from reference TRBV14 and TRBJ2-7, the complete variable domain reads EAGVTQFPSHSVIEKGQTVTLRCDPISGHDNLYWYRRVMGKEIKFLLHFVKESKQDESGMPNNRFLAERTGGTYSTLKVQPAELEDSGVYFCASSQESGVFYEQYFGPGTRLTVT.

The V call is TRBV27, the J call TRBJ1-5; the D is unclear. The CDR3 is made up of 15 amino acids. V gave up 2 bases and J gave up 7 bases, with 15 bases separating them. The germline gives CDR1 MNHEY, CDR2 SMNVEV (reference sequence). CDR3 nucleotides: TGTGCCAGCAGTTTACAGTACACTCAAAGGCAGCCCCAGCATTTT. Translation: CASSLQYTQRQPQHF.

This clone is a singleton in its sample. The V gene is TRBV12-5, the J gene TRBJ1-5, with D perhaps matching TRBD1 (6 bases). Trimming removed 0 bases from V and 6 bases from J, with 6 bases in between. In germline, CDR1 is LGHNT, CDR2 FRNRAP. The CDR3 totals 13 residues. The CDR3 coding sequence is TGTGCTAGTGGTTTGGTAGGGGGTCAGCCCCAGCATTTT. Its protein product is CASGLVGGQPQHF.